This TCR beta chain was retrieved from a study of blood T cell repertoires in COVID-19. Study-wide background: T cells, B-cell-depleted T cells, or PBMCs supplied cDNA or gDNA.

Authors' data handling: The assay estimated nucleated cells by amplifying reference gene primers. Data came from immunoSEQ multiplex PCR; TCRdb stores just in-frame clones and leaves some out. Clone size and the V and J calls come from that table; the DNA yielded D and trimming. The sample records some 270,000 clones, 80% to 90% being singletons. Germline CDR1 SEHNR, CDR2 FQNEAQ (reference sequence). The CDR3 has 13 amino acids. With 4 bases clipped from V and 10 bases from J, the junction kept 8 bases outside the gene matches. Participants were aged 18 to 89 years from approximately 25 US areas. The sample consisted of PBMCs or T cells enriched from blood (not recorded which). This TCR was sampled from a woman under 40 with acute COVID-19. The V call is TRBV7-9, the J call TRBJ1-2; TRBD1 matches at 8 bases. The CDR3 spells CASSSEDREDYTF. CDR3 DNA sequence: TGTGCCAGCAGCTCGGAGGACAGGGAAGACTACACCTTC.